What follows are 10 T cell receptor beta chains derived from one specimen sequenced in a study of T cells in Graves' hyperthyroidism and ophthalmopathy. RNA transcripts provided the source from which TCR beta CDR3 regions were amplified. Researchers ran a first-round RT-PCR on the TCR CDR3 using the HTBI primer set. Using its own MiXCR run on the multiplex PCR reads, TCRdb lists one record per CDR3 protein. There are about 400,000 distinct CDR3 sequences in the sample; over 13% occur only once, and 25% to 30% lies in the top ten. Input material: blood. The receptors originated from a man between 45 and 60 years old with Graves' ophthalmopathy.

This clonotype was seen more than once but under ten times. The chain joins TRBV11-2 to TRBJ2-3; D might be TRBD1 (6 bases). Germline V gene sequence: CDR1 SGHAT, CDR2 FQNNGV. The CDR3 is 15 residues long. V was shortened by 0 bases and J by 5 bases, with 12 bases between the two germline ends. CDR3 sequence: CASSLETGMIDTQYF. The CDR3 coding sequence is TGTGCCAGCAGCTTAGAAACAGGGATGATAGATACGCAGTATTTT.

This clonotype appeared many times. This chain links TRBV28 with TRBJ2-2; D gene uncertain. This CDR3 is 14 amino acids long. The germline V and J ends were trimmed by 7 bases and 1 base, with 10 bases remaining between them. The germline V gene has CDR1 MDHEN and CDR2 SYDVKM. CDR3 protein: CASTRQMNTGELFF. As DNA, the CDR3 is TGTGCCAGCACCAGGCAGATGAACACCGGGGAGCTGTTTTTT.

This clonotype was counted at least ten times. The chain recombines TRBV20-1 with TRBJ2-7; tentatively, D is TRBD1 (5 bases). The CDR3 length is 14 residues. V lost 6 bases, J lost 0 bases, and 15 bases lay in between. CDR1 and CDR2 (germline): DFQATT, SNEGSKA (reference sequence). CDR3 coding DNA: TGCAGTGCCAAAGGGGTAGCAGGCTCCTACGAGCAGTACTTC. Translation: CSAKGVAGSYEQYF.

This clonotype appeared many times. V and J are TRBV6-1 and TRBJ1-1; D ambiguous. Deletions cut 5 bases from V and 1 base from J, with 17 bases between. The germline V gene encodes CDR1 MNHNS and CDR2 SASEGT. The CDR3 extends over 16 amino acids. CDR3 bases: TGTGCCAGCAGTCCCTTGTCGGGTACAGCGAACACTGAAGCTTTCTTT. It yields the protein CASSPLSGTANTEAFF.

This clonotype was seen a few times. This may stem from a read error, because a much larger clone lies one nucleotide away. V and J are TRBV24-1 and TRBJ2-7, with a tentative D call TRBD1 (6 bases). V lost 2 bases to trimming and J lost 0 bases, with 22 bases between them. Germline V lookup: CDR1 KGHDR, CDR2 SFDVKD. CDR3 length: 19 amino acids. Here the CDR3 DNA reads TGTGCCACCAGTGATTCGCCTGGCTACTCCAGGGGTAGCTCCTACGAGCAGTACTTC. This sequence encodes CATSDSPGYSRGSSYEQYF.

This clonotype was counted at least ten times. This chain uses TRBV3-1 with TRBJ2-4; 7 bases are shared with TRBD1. The germline V gene encodes CDR1 LGHDT and CDR2 YNNKEL (reference sequence). V lost 6 bases and J lost 0; bases outside the gene matches: 8. The CDR3 contains 16 residues. Written as DNA, the CDR3 is TGTGCCAGCAGGCGAGACAGGGTGGTAGCCAAAAACATTCAGTACTTC. The encoded protein is CASRRDRVVAKNIQYF. The full variable domain, rest sourced from reference TRBV3-1 and TRBJ2-4, is DTAVSQTPKYLVTQMGNDKSIKCEQNLGHDTMYWYKQDSKKFLKIMFSYNNKELIINETVPNRFSPKSPDKAHLNLHINSLELGDSAVYFCASRRDRVVAKNIQYFGAGTRLSVL.

The chain combines TRBV29-1 with TRBJ1-1; maybe TRBD1 (6 bases). The germline V gene encodes CDR1 SQVTM and CDR2 ANQGSEA. Trimming removed 7 bases from V and 4 bases from J, with 13 bases in between. This CDR3 comprises 12 residues. Here the CDR3 reads CSALTGRTEAFF. The CDR3 DNA sequence: TGCAGCGCCCTTACAGGGCGCACTGAAGCTTTCTTT.

A few counts support this clonotype. The rearrangement uses TRBV9 and TRBJ2-2; D gene unclear. The germline CDR1 and CDR2 sequences are SGDLS and YYNGEE. Trimming cost V 4 bases and J 1 base, with 11 bases left between them. The CDR3 consists of 15 residues. Here the CDR3 DNA reads TGTGCCAGCAGCCATGCGGCAGGGAACACCGGGGAGCTGTTTTTT. Protein sequence: CASSHAAGNTGELFF.

The rearrangement links TRBV5-1 to TRBJ2-3, with 7 bases aligning to TRBD2. After removal of 1 base from V and 1 base from J, the junction contained 9 bases not matched to a gene. Germline CDR1 and CDR2: SGHRS and YFSETQ. The CDR3 sequence is 17 residues long. The CDR3 DNA sequence: TGCGCCAGCAGCTTGATGTCGGCGGGGGAGGGCACAGATACGCAGTATTTT. This gives the protein CASSLMSAGEGTDTQYF.

This clonotype has a count of ten or more. This chain joins TRBV29-1 and TRBJ2-5, with 10 bases lining up with TRBD1. Germline V gene data show CDR1 as SQVTM and CDR2 as ANQGSEA. With 5 bases clipped from V and 4 bases from J, the junction kept 4 bases outside the gene matches. CDR3 length: 13 residues. The CDR3 sequence is CSVLTGGTETQYF. CDR3 sequence (DNA): TGCAGCGTTCTGACAGGGGGCACAGAGACCCAGTACTTC.